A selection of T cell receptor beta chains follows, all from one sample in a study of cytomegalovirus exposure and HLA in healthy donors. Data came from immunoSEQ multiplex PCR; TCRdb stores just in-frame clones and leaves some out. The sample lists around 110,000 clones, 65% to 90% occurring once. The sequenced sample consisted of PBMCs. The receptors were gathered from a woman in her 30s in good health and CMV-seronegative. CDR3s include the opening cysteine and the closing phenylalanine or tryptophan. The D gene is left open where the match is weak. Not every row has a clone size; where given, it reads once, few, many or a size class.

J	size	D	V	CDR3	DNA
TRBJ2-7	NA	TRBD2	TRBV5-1	CASSLGVSGPYEQYF	TGCGCCAGCAGCTTGGGGGTTAGCGGGCCCTACGAGCAGTACTTC
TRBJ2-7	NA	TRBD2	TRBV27	CASRLAGGSSYEQYF	TGTGCCAGCAGATTAGCGGGAGGTTCCTCCTACGAGCAGTACTTC
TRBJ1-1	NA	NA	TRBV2	CATKGAGSATEAFF	TGTGCCACCAAAGGGGCAGGGTCTGCGACTGAAGCTTTCTTT
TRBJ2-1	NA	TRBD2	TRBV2	CASSGSLAGVNEQFF	TGTGCCAGCAGCGGGTCACTAGCGGGAGTGAATGAGCAGTTCTTC
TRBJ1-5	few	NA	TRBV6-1	CASSDPSRVGGQPQHF	TGTGCCAGCAGTGACCCCTCCAGGGTAGGCGGTCAGCCCCAGCATTTT
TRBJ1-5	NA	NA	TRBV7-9	CASSLVGQPQHF	TGTGCCAGCAGCTTAGTCGGTCAGCCCCAGCATTTT
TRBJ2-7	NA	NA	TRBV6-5	CASSYGLESSYEQYF	TGTGCCAGCAGTTATGGGTTGGAGAGCTCCTACGAGCAGTACTTC
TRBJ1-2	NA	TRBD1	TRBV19	CASTLNRGRAILHYGYTF	TGTGCCAGTACCCTTAACAGGGGGCGAGCTATCCTACACTATGGCTACACCTTC
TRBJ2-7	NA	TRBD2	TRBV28	CASSRSGRSAYEQYF	TGTGCCAGCAGCCGTAGCGGGAGATCAGCCTACGAGCAGTACTTC
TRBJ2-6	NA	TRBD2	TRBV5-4	CASSQGLAGVGGANVLTF	TGTGCCAGCAGCCAGGGACTAGCGGGAGTGGGGGGGGCCAACGTCCTGACTTTC